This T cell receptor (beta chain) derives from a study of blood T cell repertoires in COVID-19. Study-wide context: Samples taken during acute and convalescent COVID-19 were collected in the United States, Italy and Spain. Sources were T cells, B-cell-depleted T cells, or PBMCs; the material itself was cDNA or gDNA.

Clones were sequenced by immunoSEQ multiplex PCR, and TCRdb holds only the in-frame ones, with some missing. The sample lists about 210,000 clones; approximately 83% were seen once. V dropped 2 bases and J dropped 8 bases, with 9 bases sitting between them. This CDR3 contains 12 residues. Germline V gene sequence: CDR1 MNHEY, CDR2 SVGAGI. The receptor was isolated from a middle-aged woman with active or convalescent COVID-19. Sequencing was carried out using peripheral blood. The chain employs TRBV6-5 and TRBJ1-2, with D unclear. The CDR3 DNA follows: TGTGCCAGCAGTTACCAAGGAGCCGGCTACACCTTC. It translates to CASSYQGAGYTF.